The 14 T cell receptor beta chains presented below share a single source sample, sequenced in a study of T-cell reconstitution after alpha-beta-depleted transplantation in children. Unique molecular identifiers featured in how the TCRbeta library was prepared. TCRdb independently ran MiXCR on the PCR reads; one entry per CDR3 protein. Of about a million distinct CDR3 sequences listed, 25% to 30% are singletons. This sample comprised PBMCs, mostly from graft donor cells, obtained 360 days after TCRalphabeta/CD19-depleted stem cell transplant. The receptors shown here come from a boy less than two years old who had a stem cell transplant for SCID, so the T cells may come from the graft donor.

The V gene is TRBV5-1, the J gene TRBJ1-3; tentatively, D is TRBD1 (5 bases). This CDR3 has 17 residues. Trimming left V 0 bases short and J 0 bases short, with 13 bases between. The germline gives CDR1 SGHRS, CDR2 YFSETQ. CDR3 sequence reads: CASSLEAGPFSGNTIYF. CDR3 nucleotide sequence: TGCGCCAGCAGCTTGGAGGCAGGGCCTTTCTCTGGAAACACCATATATTTT.

The chain joins TRBV30 to TRBJ2-5; a possible D gene is TRBD2 (5 bases). V gave up 2 bases and J gave up 4 bases, with 8 bases separating them. Germline V CDR1 and CDR2: GTSNPN, SVGIG (reference sequence). This CDR3 spans 12 amino acids. In DNA form, the CDR3 reads TGTGCCTGGAGTACCCGGGGAGAGACCCAGTACTTC. Amino acids: CAWSTRGETQYF.

This chain joins TRBV5-6 and TRBJ2-5; D is unclear. V was shortened by 0 bases and J by 5 bases, with 14 bases between the two germline ends. CDR1 and CDR2 from the germline V gene are SGHDT and YYEEEE. The CDR3 sequence is 15 residues long. The CDR3 spells CASSLVGGGVETQYF. CDR3 DNA: TGTGCCAGCAGCTTGGTGGGTGGCGGAGTGGAGACCCAGTACTTC. Variable domain in full (rest from reference TRBV5-6 and TRBJ2-5): DAGVTQSPTHLIKTRGQQVTLRCSPKSGHDTVSWYQQALGQGPQFIFQYYEEEERQRGNFPDRFSGHQFPNYSSELNVNALLLGDSALYLCASSLVGGGVETQYFGPGTRLLVL.

The V gene is TRBV4-3, the J gene TRBJ1-2, with 7 positions matching TRBD1. The CDR3 sequence is 14 residues long. J gave up 8 bases and V 3 bases, and 9 bases lay outside the gene matches. Germline CDR1 is LGHNA and CDR2 is YSLEER. This chain's CDR3 is CASSHLDRDQGYTF. DNA for the CDR3: TGCGCCAGCAGCCATCTCGACAGGGATCAGGGCTACACCTTC.

The chain uses TRBV6-2 or TRBV6-3 and TRBJ2-2, with D perhaps TRBD1 (6 bases). The CDR3 extends over 14 amino acids. Between the trimmed V and J ends, which lost 5 bases and 8 bases, there was a span of 15 bases. In germline, CDR1 is MNHEY, CDR2 SVGEGT. CDR3 region: CASSTGTPSGELFF. In DNA form, the CDR3 reads TGTGCCAGCAGTACCGGGACACCATCGGGGGAGCTGTTTTTT.

This clonotype was seen a handful of times. The chain combines TRBV20-1 with TRBJ1-2; no firm D call. Trimming took off 5 bases at V and 5 bases at J, with 15 bases between the two ends. Germline V lookup: CDR1 DFQATT, CDR2 SNEGSKA (reference sequence). The CDR3 covers 13 residues. The CDR3 reads CSAPDGRKYGYTF. CDR3 DNA: TGCAGTGCTCCGGACGGGAGGAAATATGGCTACACCTTC.

Here the CDR3 DNA reads TGCGCCAGCAGCCAAGCGTCACCGGGGTCTGCGAACACCGGGGAGCTGTTTTTT. Protein: CASSQASPGSANTGELFF. The rearrangement uses TRBV4-1 and TRBJ2-2, with a possible D match to TRBD2 (5 bases). Germline assignment: CDR1 MGHRA and CDR2 YSYEKL. CDR3 length: 18 amino acids. V lost 1 base and J 0 bases, leaving 15 bases between the germline ends.

In its sample, this clonotype was seen a few times. The J gene is TRBJ2-5, the V gene TRBV5-5; weak D call: TRBD2 (5 bases). CDR1 is SGHKS, CDR2 YYEKEE, per germline (reference sequence). There are 14 residues in the CDR3. The V end lost 3 bases, the J end lost 0 bases, and 9 bases lay between the germline ends. CDR3 DNA: TGTGCCAGCAGCTCAGACTATAACCAAGAGACCCAGTACTTC. Amino acid sequence: CASSSDYNQETQYF. Complete variable domain (other parts from reference TRBV5-5 and TRBJ2-5): DAGVTQSPTHLIKTRGQQVTLRCSPISGHKSVSWYQQVLGQGPQFIFQYYEKEERGRGNFPDRFSARQFPNYSSELNVNALLLGDSALYLCASSSDYNQETQYFGPGTRLLVL.

The chain has TRBV4-1 and TRBJ2-7; the D gene is possibly TRBD1 (5 bases). Germline lookup yields CDR1 MGHRA and CDR2 YSYEKL. The V end lost 6 bases, the J end lost 3 bases, and 18 bases lay between the germline ends. The CDR3 runs 15 residues. CDR3 sequence: CASRDTGEARYEQYF. The CDR3 nucleotides read TGCGCCAGCAGAGACACAGGCGAAGCTCGCTACGAGCAGTACTTC.

J is TRBJ2-5 and V is TRBV12-3 or TRBV12-4, with D perhaps being TRBD1 or TRBD2 (5 bases each). V dropped 5 bases and J dropped 5 bases, with 18 bases sitting between them. The CDR3 runs to 15 residues. Here the CDR3 DNA reads TGTGCCAGCAGTCGGGGCCGGAATAGGGAGGAGACCCAGTACTTC. Amino acids: CASSRGRNREETQYF.

The table lists this clonotype with a few counts. The chain has TRBV27 and TRBJ1-1; perhaps TRBD1 as D (6 bases). CDR3 size: 17 residues. V lost 4 bases to trimming and J lost 10 bases, with 28 bases between them. CDR1 is MNHEY and CDR2 is SMNVEV in the germline V gene (reference sequence). CDR3 loop: CASSSDGWDNRGRGAFF. The CDR3 DNA reads TGTGCCAGCAGTTCAGACGGATGGGACAATCGGGGTCGTGGAGCTTTCTTT.

This clonotype was detected a few times. This sequence joins TRBV30 and TRBJ2-7; D is tentatively TRBD1 or TRBD2 (5 bases each). Looked up from germline, CDR1 is GTSNPN and CDR2 is SVGIG (reference sequence). V was shortened by 7 bases and J by 5 bases, with 12 bases between the two germline ends. CDR3 length: 11 amino acids. Here the CDR3 DNA reads TGTGCCTCCCGGGGCGTCCACGAGCAGTACTTC. The encoded protein is CASRGVHEQYF.

This clonotype has just one count. The chain joins TRBV7-2 to TRBJ1-5; unclear D gene. Germline-derived CDR1 and CDR2 are SGHTA and FQGNSA. The CDR3 runs 16 residues. V dropped 1 base and J dropped 2 bases, with 12 bases sitting between them. CDR3 in DNA: TGTGCCAGCAGCTTAGAACGGTTGAGGGGCAATCAGCCCCAGCATTTT. Its protein is CASSLERLRGNQPQHF. Supplemented by reference TRBV7-2 and TRBJ1-5, the full variable domain reads GAGVSQSPSNKVTEKGKDVELRCDPISGHTALYWYRQSLGQGLEFLIYFQGNSAPDKSGLPSDRFSAERTGGSVSTLTIQRTQQEDSAVYLCASSLERLRGNQPQHFGDGTRLSIL.

The chain carries TRBV12-3 or TRBV12-4 and TRBJ1-1, with a weak D call TRBD1 (6 bases). The CDR3 totals 15 residues. V lost 11 bases and J 3 bases, leaving 22 bases between the germline ends. The DNA for the CDR3 is TGTGCCTCCGAATTGGGACACCAATGGGACACTGAAGCTTTCTTT. This translates into CASELGHQWDTEAFF.